This paragraph reports one T cell receptor beta chain. Its specificity is unknown. The sample is drawn from a study of OX40 agonist ivuxolimab in advanced cancers. Study-level findings and limits: CD4+ and CD8+ T cells in blood underwent clonal expansion by week 6 at 0.1 to 3.0 mg/kg. A proportion of nonresponders additionally exhibited low normalized T-cell clonal expansion. On average, a greater number of expanded clones characterised CD8+ T cells relative to CD4+.

With 1 base removed from V and 3 bases from J, the gap between germline ends came to 10 bases. This CDR3 region has 14 residues. Germline V CDR1 and CDR2: SGHTA, FQGNSA. Autoimmune disease history or systemic immunosuppression barred patients. This table comes from immunoSEQ multiplex PCR, and its TCRdb copy is limited to in-frame clones, with some not included. This table holds 90,000 or so clones, 80% to 95% found once. This receptor was obtained from an adult with an advanced solid tumor such as melanoma, head and neck, liver or kidney cancer. Source: CD4+ or CD8+ T cells sorted from blood, taken in a trial of the OX40 agonist ivuxolimab. The rearrangement joins TRBV7-2 to TRBJ2-7, with TRBD1 as a possible D gene (6 bases). CDR3: CASSLVGQNYEQYF. The CDR3 nucleotides are TGTGCCAGCAGCTTAGTGGGACAAAACTACGAGCAGTACTTC.